The 13 T cell receptor beta chains reported below all come from one sample, sequenced in a study of graft-versus-host responses after intestinal transplantation. TCRdb keeps only in-frame clones here, not all; method: immunoSEQ multiplex PCR. This table has 80,000 or so clones, roughly 90% appearing once. This sample comprised PBMCs, obtained 98 days after intestinal transplantation. The source of these receptors is a human patient who received an intestinal transplant, so some T cells may come from the graft donor.

This clone was counted only a few times. The chain's CDR3 is CASRAGGGGELFF. The CDR3 nucleotides are TGTGCCAGTAGAGCGGGAGGGGGCGGGGAGCTGTTTTTT. The chain uses TRBV19 and TRBJ2-2; 10 bases are shared with TRBD2. Trimming at V came to 6 bases and at J to 7 bases, leaving 2 bases not matched to a gene. The germline V gene encodes CDR1 LNHDA and CDR2 SQIVND (reference sequence). The CDR3 is 13 amino acids.

The rearrangement links TRBV2 to TRBJ1-1; no definite D call. Germline V lookup: CDR1 SNHLY, CDR2 FYNNEI. The CDR3 spans 15 residues. Trimming removed 1 base from V and 3 bases from J, with 12 bases in between. The CDR3 here is CASSEGNSQYTEAFF. In DNA, the CDR3 is TGTGCCAGCAGTGAAGGGAACAGCCAGTACACTGAAGCTTTCTTT.

This clone was seen just once. The chain has TRBV4-1 and TRBJ2-1; D may be TRBD2 (5 bases). Per germline, CDR1 MGHRA and CDR2 YSYEKL. The V end was cut by 6 bases, the J end by 5 bases, with 11 bases between. This CDR3 region has 13 residues. CDR3 sequence reads: CASSPWGDNEQFF. The CDR3 coding sequence is TGCGCCAGCAGTCCCTGGGGAGACAATGAGCAGTTCTTC.

This clone appeared once. The rearrangement joins TRBV9 to TRBJ2-1; 9 bases agree with TRBD2. Trimming at V came to 2 bases and at J to 5 bases, leaving 8 bases not matched to a gene. Germline V gene lookup returns CDR1 SGDLS and CDR2 YYNGEE. The CDR3 is 16 amino acids. The CDR3 sequence: CASSVSPTSGDNEQFF. The CDR3 coding sequence is TGTGCCAGCAGCGTGTCCCCGACTAGCGGAGACAATGAGCAGTTCTTC.

This clone was recorded once. This chain links TRBV14 with TRBJ2-1, with 8 bases matching TRBD1. The CDR3 spans 17 residues. The ends lost 2 bases at V and 2 bases at J; junction bases unmatched: 8. Germline CDR1 reads SGHDN; CDR2 reads FVKESK. This chain's CDR3 is CASSQNAWDRPYNEQFF. The CDR3 coding sequence is TGTGCCAGCAGCCAAAACGCATGGGACAGGCCCTACAATGAGCAGTTCTTC. Full variable domain (rest looked up from reference TRBV14 and TRBJ2-1): EAGVTQFPSHSVIEKGQTVTLRCDPISGHDNLYWYRRVMGKEIKFLLHFVKESKQDESGMPNNRFLAERTGGTYSTLKVQPAELEDSGVYFCASSQNAWDRPYNEQFFGPGTRLTVL.

The genes are TRBV11-2 and TRBJ2-7, with no clear D. The germline V gene has CDR1 SGHAT and CDR2 FQNNGV. The CDR3 sequence is 14 residues long. Trimming left V 1 base short and J 1 base short, with 8 bases between. This CDR3 reads CASSLGDASYEQYF. The CDR3 DNA sequence: TGTGCCAGCAGCTTAGGAGACGCGTCCTACGAGCAGTACTTC. Full variable domain (missing parts from reference TRBV11-2 and TRBJ2-7): EAGVAQSPRYKIIEKRQSVAFWCNPISGHATLYWYQQILGQGPKLLIQFQNNGVVDDSQLPKDRFSAERLKGVDSTLKIQPAKLEDSAVYLCASSLGDASYEQYFGPGTRLTVT.

V is TRBV6-5 and J is TRBJ2-5, with 8 bases matching TRBD1. V shed 10 bases, J shed 4 bases, and the junction held 14 bases outside the gene matches. The CDR3 is made up of 15 amino acids. Germline CDR1 reads MNHEY; CDR2 reads SVGAGI. CDR3 loop: CATAWTGLNRETQYF. The CDR3 DNA follows: TGTGCCACCGCTTGGACAGGGTTGAATCGAGAGACCCAGTACTTC.

This clone appeared a single time. This chain links TRBV11-2 with TRBJ2-1, with D possibly matching TRBD2 (6 bases). V shed 8 bases and J shed 4 bases, with 15 bases lying between them. The germline V gene encodes CDR1 SGHAT and CDR2 FQNNGV. The CDR3 length is 14 residues. The DNA for the CDR3 is TGTGCCAGCGTCCGGGGGTCCGGATACAATGAGCAGTTCTTC. Amino acids: CASVRGSGYNEQFF. Full variable domain (remainder filled in from reference TRBV11-2 and TRBJ2-1): EAGVAQSPRYKIIEKRQSVAFWCNPISGHATLYWYQQILGQGPKLLIQFQNNGVVDDSQLPKDRFSAERLKGVDSTLKIQPAKLEDSAVYLCASVRGSGYNEQFFGPGTRLTVL.

The genes are TRBV25-1 and TRBJ2-2; D unclear. Germline lookup yields CDR1 MGHDK and CDR2 SYGVNS. The CDR3 contains 13 residues. V was clipped by 3 bases and J by 1 base, with 3 bases between them. The CDR3 nucleotides are TGTGCCAGCAGTGACTTGAACACCGGGGAGCTGTTTTTT. Its translation is CASSDLNTGELFF.

This clone was seen only once. The rearrangement joins TRBV28 to TRBJ1-5; tentative D call: TRBD1 (6 bases). In germline, CDR1 is MDHEN, CDR2 SYDVKM. V shed 7 bases and J shed 2 bases, with 12 bases lying between them. This CDR3 comprises 14 residues. The CDR3 region has the DNA TGTGCCAGCAAGGGGGGTAGCGGCAATCAGCCCCAGCATTTT. Its protein product is CASKGGSGNQPQHF.

V is TRBV27 and J is TRBJ2-1; TRBD2 aligns across 10 bases. V shed 6 bases, J shed 4 bases, and the junction held 3 bases outside the gene matches. Germline CDR1 is MNHEY and CDR2 is SMNVEV (reference sequence). CDR3 size: 14 residues. The CDR3 DNA sequence: TGTGCCAGCAGCCTAGCGGGGGAATACAATGAGCAGTTCTTC. Its protein product is CASSLAGEYNEQFF.

J is TRBJ1-2 and V is TRBV10-3; a possible D gene is TRBD1 (5 bases). There are 14 residues in the CDR3. V was cut by 8 bases and J by 6 bases, with 19 bases left in between. Germline lookup yields CDR1 ENHRY and CDR2 SYGVKD. The chain's CDR3 is CAISRVAGGDGYTF. CDR3 sequence (DNA): TGTGCCATCTCTCGTGTTGCCGGGGGTGATGGCTACACCTTC.

This rearrangement joins TRBV5-6 to TRBJ1-1, with D uncertain. This CDR3 region has 15 residues. Germline CDR1 SGHDT, CDR2 YYEEEE. With 3 bases removed from V and 1 base from J, the gap between germline ends came to 13 bases. DNA of the CDR3: TGTGCCAGCAGCTCCAGTTGGGAGGGGAACACTGAAGCTTTCTTT. Translated, it gives CASSSSWEGNTEAFF.